The 13 T cell receptor beta chains listed next were all sequenced from one sample in a study of blood T cells in healthy people across ages. With a J-beta primer mix and a sample-barcoded 5' primer, a second PCR ran about 6 to 11 cycles. One entry per CDR3 protein results from TCRdb running MiXCR on the 5' RACE reads. The sample records hundreds of thousands of distinct CDR3 sequences, approximately 60% being singletons. The sample comprised blood. The receptors shown here come from a man aged 40-50 years in good health.

The chain carries TRBV15 and TRBJ2-5; D unresolved. Trimming removed 0 bases from V and 1 base from J, with 9 bases in between. Germline values: CDR1 LNHNV, CDR2 YYDKDF (reference sequence). The CDR3 spans 15 residues. CDR3 sequence (DNA): TGTGCCACCAGCAGAGATAATAGGGTCCAAGAGACCCAGTACTTC. Its protein product is CATSRDNRVQETQYF.

This chain joins TRBV20-1 and TRBJ2-7, with 10 nucleotides matching TRBD2. There are 14 residues in the CDR3. In germline, CDR1 is DFQATT, CDR2 SNEGSKA (reference sequence). V trimming: 4 bases; J trimming: 7 bases; junction bases outside the gene matches: 10. The CDR3 bases are TGCAGTGCTATCGGGACTAGCGCTTACAATGAGCAGTACTTC. It encodes CSAIGTSAYNEQYF.

The V call is TRBV27, the J call TRBJ2-1; D is ambiguous. V lost 7 bases and J 6 bases, leaving 7 bases between the germline ends. The CDR3 totals 11 residues. Germline V gene data show CDR1 as MNHEY and CDR2 as SMNVEV (reference sequence). The CDR3 region is CASTWANEQFF. For the CDR3, the DNA is TGTGCCAGCACTTGGGCCAATGAGCAGTTCTTC.

This clonotype appeared a single time. This sequence joins TRBV5-1 and TRBJ1-6; D remains ambiguous. Trimming removed 2 bases at V and 0 bases at J, with 6 bases between. Germline assignment: CDR1 SGHRS and CDR2 YFSETQ. The CDR3 runs 15 residues. The CDR3 nucleotides are TGCGCCAGCAGCTTCTCGAGCTCCTATAATTCACCCCTCCACTTT. Encoded protein: CASSFSSSYNSPLHF. The full variable domain, completed using reference TRBV5-1 and TRBJ1-6, is KAGVTQTPRYLIKTRGQQVTLSCSPISGHRSVSWYQQTPGQGLQFLFEYFSETQRNKGNFPGRFSGRQFSNSRSEMNVSTLELGDSALYLCASSFSSSYNSPLHFGNGTRLTVT.

This chain uses TRBV10-3 with TRBJ2-3, with TRBD1 identical over 7 bases. The V and J ends lost 5 bases and 4 bases, in that order; junction bases with no gene match: 3. Looked up from germline, CDR1 is ENHRY and CDR2 is SYGVKD. The CDR3 consists of 13 residues. The CDR3 sequence is CAISSDRADTQYF. The CDR3 bases are TGTGCCATCAGTTCCGACAGGGCAGATACGCAGTATTTT.

This clonotype was counted a few times. The chain joins TRBV11-2 to TRBJ2-6, with a weak D call TRBD2 (5 bases). CDR3 length: 14 residues. Germline loops: CDR1 SGHAT, CDR2 FQNNGV. V was pared by 9 bases and J by 6 bases, with 15 bases between. The CDR3 DNA reads as TGTGCCAGTACGGACGGACTGGAGGCCAACGTCCTGACTTTC. This gives the protein CASTDGLEANVLTF.

This clonotype was seen just once. Here the CDR3 reads CAWRRTDTDTQYF. As DNA, the CDR3 is TGTGCCTGGAGGAGGACGGACACAGATACGCAGTATTTT. The chain joins TRBV30 to TRBJ2-3, with D unresolved. Germline V gene lookup returns CDR1 GTSNPN and CDR2 SVGIG (reference sequence). Trimming removed 3 bases at V and 2 bases at J, with 9 bases between. This CDR3 is built from 13 residues.

This clonotype was seen a handful of times. V is TRBV21-1 and J is TRBJ1-4. TRBV21-1 is a recognized pseudogene. The CDR3 consists of 14 residues. The CDR3 region is CASSKGTVNEKLFF. Here the CDR3 DNA reads TGTGCCAGCAGCAAGGGAACAGTTAATGAAAAACTGTTTTTT.

Remarks on this clonotype: A read error may account for a junction end that differs from germline. The chain employs TRBV20-1 and TRBJ2-3; 11 bases are a match to TRBD2. Looked up from germline, CDR1 is DFQATT and CDR2 is SNEGSKA (reference sequence). CDR3 length: 15 residues. The CDR3 loop reads CSASLTSGSLDTQYF. CDR3 DNA: TGCAGCGCTAGTTTAACTAGCGGGAGCTTAGATACGCAGTATTTT.

The chain is built from TRBV7-9 and TRBJ2-5; the match to TRBD1 covers 9 bases. Near its end, the DNA agrees better with TRBJ2-7, so the J call may be wrong. The germline V gene encodes CDR1 SEHNR and CDR2 FQNEAQ (reference sequence). The CDR3 sequence is 14 residues long. The CDR3 sequence is CASRGTGFTHEQYF. In DNA form, the CDR3 reads TGTGCCAGCAGAGGGACAGGGTTTACCCACGAGCAGTACTTC.

This clonotype was found a few times. CDR3 region: CASSLVPVETQYF. CDR3 nucleotide sequence: TGCGCCAGCAGCTTGGTTCCCGTTGAGACCCAGTACTTC. The V and J genes are TRBV5-1 and TRBJ2-5; D gene ambiguous. V lost 0 bases and J lost 5, with 8 bases in between. CDR3 length: 13 residues. Germline-derived CDR1 and CDR2 are SGHRS and YFSETQ.

The rearrangement joins TRBV27 to TRBJ2-7; 10 positions agree with TRBD1. V lost 4 bases and J lost 0; bases outside the gene matches: 6. Germline loops: CDR1 MNHEY, CDR2 SMNVEV (reference sequence). The CDR3 loop spans 16 amino acids. This CDR3 is CASSSLRTGGSYEQYF. CDR3 bases: TGTGCCAGCAGTTCTCTGAGGACAGGGGGCTCCTACGAGCAGTACTTC.

This clonotype showed up just once. J is TRBJ2-3 and V is TRBV12-3 or TRBV12-4; D not certain. The CDR3 totals 14 residues. V was clipped by 5 bases and J by 4 bases, with 13 bases between them. The CDR3 DNA reads as TGTGCCAGCAGTGAACACACCGCCGCAGATACGCAGTATTTT. Encoded protein: CASSEHTAADTQYF.